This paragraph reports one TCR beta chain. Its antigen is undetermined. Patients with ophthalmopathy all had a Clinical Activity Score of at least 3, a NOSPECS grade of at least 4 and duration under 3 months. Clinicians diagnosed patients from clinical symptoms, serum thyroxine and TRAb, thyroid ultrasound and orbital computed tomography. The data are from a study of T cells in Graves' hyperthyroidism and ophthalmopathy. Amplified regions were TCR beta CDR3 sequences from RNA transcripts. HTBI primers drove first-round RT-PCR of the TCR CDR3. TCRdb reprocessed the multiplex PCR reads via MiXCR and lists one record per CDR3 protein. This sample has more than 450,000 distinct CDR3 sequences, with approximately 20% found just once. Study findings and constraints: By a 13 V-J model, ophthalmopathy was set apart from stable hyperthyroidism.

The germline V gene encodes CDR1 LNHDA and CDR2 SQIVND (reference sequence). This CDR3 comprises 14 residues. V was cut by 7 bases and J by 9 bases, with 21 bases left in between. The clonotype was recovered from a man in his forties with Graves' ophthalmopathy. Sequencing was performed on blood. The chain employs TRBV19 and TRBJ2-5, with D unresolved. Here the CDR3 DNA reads TGTGCCAGTAATTCGGCAGCCAAAGAGAAGGCCCAGTACTTC. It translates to CASNSAAKEKAQYF.